This T cell receptor beta chain was sequenced for a study of shared clonotypes between healthy human individuals. V lost 2 bases, J lost 0 bases, and 12 bases lay in between. From germline, CDR1 is SGHRS and CDR2 YFSETQ. This CDR3 comprises 15 residues. Comment on this clone: The same CDR3 is also encoded by other DNA sequences in this sample.

The data were produced by immunoSEQ multiplex PCR, yet TCRdb's version contains in-frame clones alone and is incomplete. The repertoire holds 2 million to 2.5 million clones, with roughly 93% as singletons. The sample taken for sequencing was naive CD4+ T cells from PBMCs. Subset reported: CD45RA+ positively selected. This sequence originates from a man younger than 35 in good health. Some clones in this sample may be carry-over from other donors' samples. The rearrangement joins TRBV5-1 to TRBJ2-7; D might be TRBD1 or TRBD2, each matching 5 bases. The CDR3 region has the DNA TGCGCCAGCAGCTTCTCCGGGACGGTCTCCTACGAGCAGTACTTC. Amino acid sequence: CASSFSGTVSYEQYF.